This T cell receptor (beta chain) was recorded in a study of blood T cell repertoires in COVID-19. Study in general: PBMCs, B-cell-depleted T cells, or T cells provided the cDNA or gDNA that made up the material.

Generated by immunoSEQ multiplex PCR, the TCRdb table keeps only in-frame clones and is missing some. The sample has tens of thousands of clones; less than 85% are singletons. Input material: peripheral blood. The source is an older man with acute or convalescent COVID-19.

CDR3 sequence: CAVSTGLYEQYF. CDR3 sequence (DNA): TGTGCCGTCTCGACAGGGCTCTACGAGCAGTACTTC. J is TRBJ2-7 and V is TRBV28; 7 bases map to TRBD1. Trimming removed 11 bases from V and 3 bases from J; junction bases left unmatched: 7. CDR1 MDHEN and CDR2 SYDVKM come from the germline V gene. The length of the CDR3 is 12 residues.